This T cell receptor (beta chain) is from a study of T cell responses to AZD1222 COVID-19 vaccine. Study as a whole: Whether given at about 4 or about 12 weeks, second doses were pooled.

V shed 2 bases, J shed 2 bases, and the junction held 2 bases outside the gene matches. The V gene's germline CDR1 is SGHRS and CDR2 YFSETQ. The CDR3 is 15 residues long. Here immunoSEQ multiplex PCR was the method, and the copy in TCRdb shows in-frame clones only, minus some. The sample carries about 88,000 clones, under 90% recorded once. The origin of this receptor is an adult in good health. The genes are TRBV5-1 and TRBJ2-1; TRBD1 matches at 9 bases. Here the sequenced sample was peripheral blood, taken on day 0 of AZD1222 vaccination. CDR3 protein: CASSFGTGTYNEQFF. The CDR3 bases are TGCGCCAGCAGCTTTGGGACAGGGACCTACAATGAGCAGTTCTTC.